This TCR beta chain was recovered during a study of T cell repertoires in cytomegalovirus infection. The overall study: Recently identified HLA-C-restricted CMV epitopes and well-studied HLA-B-restricted CMV epitopes were used by the study. Matching HLA type, along with CMV infection, was indicated by public TCR beta signatures.

Trimming removed 3 bases from V and 8 bases from J, with 16 bases in between. The CDR3 has 14 amino acids. Germline V lookup: CDR1 MDHEN, CDR2 SYDVKM. With respect to this clonotype: Its cognate antigen is unknown.

TCRdb passed the reads through MiXCR, listing each CDR3 protein once. The sample contains some 800,000 distinct CDR3 sequences, approximately 29% of which appear only once. Points from the study as a whole: Public TCR beta family frequency separated CMV-and-HLA carriers, including in an independent cohort.

This sequence joins TRBV28 and TRBJ1-2; no definite D call. The input for sequencing was cultured CD8+ T cells from PBMCs, taken from culture after CMV antigen stimulation. The TCR was taken from a human donor in good health (CMV status not recorded). Some clones in this sample may be carry-over from other donors' samples. In nucleotides, the CDR3 is TGTGCCAGCAGTTTCCCCGGTACATCCCAAGGCTACACCTTC. The encoded protein is CASSFPGTSQGYTF.